This T cell receptor (beta chain) was found in a study of blood T cell repertoires in COVID-19. Study at large: T cells, B-cell-depleted T cells, or PBMCs supplied cDNA or gDNA.

Using immunoSEQ multiplex PCR, the repertoire was profiled, and TCRdb retains in-frame clones only, with some absent. Among 100,000 to 150,000 clones listed, approximately 85% were seen once. This CDR3 has 15 residues. Germline V lookup: CDR1 LNHDA, CDR2 SQIVND (reference sequence). The trim removed 5 bases at V and 7 bases at J, leaving 9 bases unmatched. Material: peripheral blood. This chain links TRBV19 with TRBJ2-1; TRBD2 matches at 9 bases. The TCR was taken from a human donor in a cohort sampled during active COVID-19. The CDR3 here is CASSLGGGRENEQFF. DNA for the CDR3: TGTGCCAGTAGTTTGGGTGGCGGGAGGGAAAATGAGCAGTTCTTC.